This TCR beta chain was identified during a study of chemoradiotherapy in HPV16-positive cancers. Study in general: Functional T-cell assays on a couple of HPV16-positive patients' cells defined candidate HPV-specific clones and common TCR motifs.

CDR3 size: 13 residues. Trimming cost V 1 base and J 6 bases, with 6 bases left between them. CDR1 and CDR2 (germline): MNHNS, SASEGT. This clone has a handful of counts. The antigen is undetermined. Assay: immunoSEQ multiplex PCR; the TCRdb copy retains only in-frame clones and omits some. The sample yields approximately 13,000 clones, roughly 71% seen once. General study results and limits: Functional assays defining HPV-specific T cells used only two HPV16-positive patients. Candidate HPV-specific clones and E7-related TCR motifs grew in tumor during treatment.

Sampling was carried out from a patient who underwent chemoradiotherapy. The genes are TRBV6-1 and TRBJ2-2; TRBD2 might be the D (6 bases). This receptor was identified in a human donor with HPV-associated anogenital cancer. The DNA of the CDR3 is TGTGCCAGCAGTGAAGGGGACTCCGGGGAGCTGTTTTTT. This gives the protein CASSEGDSGELFF.